What follows are 22 T cell receptor beta chains derived from one specimen sequenced in a study of T cells in Graves' hyperthyroidism and ophthalmopathy. RNA transcripts gave rise to amplified TCR beta CDR3 regions. The HTBI primer set drove a first-round RT-PCR of the TCR CDR3. In TCRdb, the multiplex PCR reads were re-called with MiXCR into one record per CDR3 protein. The sample has about 500,000 distinct CDR3 sequences; about an eighth are singletons. The specimen sequenced was blood. The receptor source for this set is a woman between 18 and 29 years old with Graves' hyperthyroidism.

This clonotype was picked up a small number of times. The chain couples TRBV18 to TRBJ1-5, with 7 bases matching TRBD1. J was trimmed by 6 bases and V by 5 bases; bases with no gene match: 7. In germline, CDR1 is KGHSH, CDR2 LQKENI. The CDR3 covers 14 residues. In DNA form, the CDR3 reads TGTGCCAGCTCATCTTTAAGGGGGCTTCAGCCCCAGCATTTT. Translated, it gives CASSSLRGLQPQHF.

A few counts support this clonotype. The chain links TRBV15 to TRBJ2-2, with D possibly matching TRBD2 (6 bases). Germline V gives CDR1 LNHNV, CDR2 YYDKDF (reference sequence). The CDR3 is 17 amino acids. Trimming took 5 bases from V and 4 from J, leaving 20 bases between them. The CDR3 sequence: CATSLPAGSGITGELFF. The CDR3 DNA is TGTGCCACCAGCCTTCCAGCGGGCAGTGGGATCACCGGGGAGCTGTTTTTT. Looking up the rest from reference TRBV15 and TRBJ2-2 gives the full variable domain: DAMVIQNPRYQVTQFGKPVTLSCSQTLNHNVMYWYQQKSSQAPKLLFHYYDKDFNNEADTPDNFQSRRPNTSFCFLDIRSPGLGDTAMYLCATSLPAGSGITGELFFGEGSRLTVL.

This clonotype has a count of ten or more. The chain has TRBV5-4 and TRBJ2-1, with TRBD2 identical over 13 bases. CDR3 length equals 13 residues. V was pared by 5 bases and J by 11 bases, with 4 bases of the junction left unmatched. The germline V gene has CDR1 SGHNT and CDR2 YYREEE (reference sequence). Here the CDR3 DNA reads TGTGCCAGCAGTTCCGGGACTAGCGGGAAGCAGTTCTTC. Protein sequence: CASSSGTSGKQFF.

This clonotype was counted a few times. DNA for the CDR3: TGTGCCAGCAGCCAAGTAGGGGACAGGCCACCGCTCGCGGGCAATCAGCCCCAGCATTTT. It codes for CASSQVGDRPPLAGNQPQHF. The chain links TRBV14 to TRBJ1-5; TRBD1 matches at 8 bases. The V gene's germline CDR1 is SGHDN and CDR2 FVKESK. CDR3 length equals 20 residues. Trimming at V came to 1 base and at J to 2 bases, leaving 16 bases not matched to a gene.

The V and J genes are TRBV19 and TRBJ1-5; 9 bases map to TRBD1. Germline V gives CDR1 LNHDA, CDR2 SQIVND (reference sequence). CDR3 length: 18 residues. The trim removed 2 bases at V and 1 base at J, leaving 9 bases unmatched. The DNA of the CDR3 is TGTGCCAGTAGTATACCCCGGGACAGGGTCTCAAGCAATCAGCCCCAGCATTTT. Encoded protein: CASSIPRDRVSSNQPQHF. Full variable domain (missing parts from reference TRBV19 and TRBJ1-5): DGGITQSPKYLFRKEGQNVTLSCEQNLNHDAMYWYRQDPGQGLRLIYYSQIVNDFQKGDIAEGYSVSREKKESFPLTVTSAQKNPTAFYLCASSIPRDRVSSNQPQHFGDGTRLSIL.

This clonotype appeared many times. V is TRBV7-8 and J is TRBJ2-1; the D call may be TRBD1 or TRBD2 (6 bases each). Germline assignment: CDR1 SGHVS and CDR2 FQNEAQ. This CDR3 has 15 residues. V shed 8 bases and J shed 7 bases, with 21 bases lying between them. The CDR3 sequence is CASARGPGVGNEQFF. The CDR3 bases are TGTGCCAGCGCTCGGGGGCCAGGGGTGGGTAATGAGCAGTTCTTC.

V usage is TRBV7-9 and J usage is TRBJ1-6, with D perhaps matching TRBD1 (5 bases). Germline V gene data show CDR1 as SEHNR and CDR2 as FQNEAQ (reference sequence). CDR3 length: 14 residues. Trimming took off 6 bases at V and 11 bases at J, with 17 bases between the two ends. The CDR3 region is CASRSTGGGAPLHF. The CDR3 DNA sequence: TGTGCCAGCAGGAGTACAGGTGGGGGTGCACCCCTCCACTTT.

The table lists this clonotype with a few counts. This chain links TRBV11-1 with TRBJ1-2, with D possibly being TRBD1 (6 bases). Per the germline V gene, CDR1 is SGHAT and CDR2 is FQDESV (reference sequence). Trimming removed 3 bases from V and 3 bases from J, with 11 bases in between. The CDR3 length is 14 residues. CDR3 sequence: CASSLVGADYGYTF. The CDR3 DNA is TGTGCCAGCAGCTTGGTGGGGGCCGACTATGGCTACACCTTC.

V is TRBV20-1 and J is TRBJ2-7; no clear D gene. The CDR3 is 14 amino acids. V shed 3 bases and J shed 2 bases, with 14 bases lying between them. Per the germline V gene, CDR1 is DFQATT and CDR2 is SNEGSKA (reference sequence). CDR3: CSASPLEGPYEQYF. As DNA, the CDR3 is TGCAGTGCTAGTCCCCTCGAAGGACCCTACGAGCAGTACTTC.

This clonotype appeared many times. The rearrangement uses TRBV5-1 and TRBJ2-7; the match to TRBD2 covers 14 bases. Losses at the gene ends were 0 bases for V and 6 bases for J; bases not matched to a gene: 11. Per germline, CDR1 SGHRS and CDR2 YFSETQ. This CDR3 contains 18 residues. The CDR3 DNA reads TGCGCCAGCAGCTTGGCGGGACTAGCGGGAGTTTGGACCCTCGAGCAGTACTTC. This codes for CASSLAGLAGVWTLEQYF.

The sample holds many counts of this clonotype. This sequence joins TRBV27 and TRBJ2-5, with D unclear. Trimming took off 2 bases at V and 0 bases at J, with 16 bases between the two ends. This CDR3 region has 17 residues. Germline V gene lookup returns CDR1 MNHEY and CDR2 SMNVEV (reference sequence). This CDR3 reads CASSLRLAHRYQETQYF. The CDR3 coding sequence is TGTGCCAGCAGTTTAAGATTGGCCCACCGCTACCAAGAGACCCAGTACTTC.

This clonotype has a handful of counts. The genes are TRBV4-1 and TRBJ1-2; 10 nucleotides align to TRBD1. After removal of 3 bases from V and 8 bases from J, the junction contained 9 bases not matched to a gene. The CDR3 has 15 residues. Germline lookup yields CDR1 MGHRA and CDR2 YSYEKL. CDR3 amino acids: CASSHGTGEVGGYTF. CDR3 DNA sequence: TGCGCCAGCAGCCACGGGACAGGGGAGGTCGGGGGCTACACCTTC.

The chain combines TRBV6-2 or TRBV6-3 with TRBJ1-1; the D is unclear. The V gene's germline CDR1 is MNHEY and CDR2 SVGEGT. This CDR3 comprises 19 residues. Trimming shortened V by 1 base and J by 5 bases, and 26 bases separated the two germline ends. The CDR3: CASSYLPFRAPQKRTEAFF. The CDR3 DNA reads as TGTGCCAGCAGTTACTTACCTTTCCGGGCCCCCCAAAAGAGGACTGAAGCTTTCTTT.

This clonotype was observed a handful of times. V usage is TRBV5-8 and J usage is TRBJ1-1, with D perhaps matching TRBD1 (6 bases). Trimming shortened V by 0 bases and J by 6 bases, and 21 bases separated the two germline ends. The CDR3 has 17 amino acids. Germline V CDR1 and CDR2: SGHTS, YDEGEE. Written as DNA, the CDR3 is TGTGCCAGCAGCTTGGAGTTGGGGGCTCCGTTTGAGTCTGAAGCTTTCTTT. Residues: CASSLELGAPFESEAFF.

This clonotype was observed many times. V gene TRBV12-3 or TRBV12-4 combines with J gene TRBJ2-5, with D possibly TRBD2 on 6 matching bases. V was shortened by 3 bases and J by 5 bases, with 13 bases between the two germline ends. The CDR3 has 14 amino acids. The CDR3 nucleotides are TGTGCCAGCAGTTTGTTTTCGGCGGGGGAGACCCAGTACTTC. This translates into CASSLFSAGETQYF.

This clonotype occurred many times. V gene TRBV6-9 combines with J gene TRBJ2-1; D may be TRBD2 (5 bases). CDR1 is MNHGY, CDR2 SVAAGI, per germline. The CDR3 totals 17 residues. Trimming left V 0 bases short and J 0 bases short, with 12 bases between. CDR3: CASSYSPRRSSYNEQFF. CDR3 in DNA: TGTGCCAGCAGTTATTCACCGCGGAGGAGCTCCTACAATGAGCAGTTCTTC.

The genes are TRBV4-1 and TRBJ2-7, with a tentative D call TRBD1 (5 bases). The ends were cut back, 2 bases at V and 2 bases at J, with 10 bases in the middle. CDR1 is MGHRA, CDR2 YSYEKL, per germline. The CDR3 length is 14 residues. CDR3 DNA sequence: TGCGCCAGCAGCCAAAGAGGACATCCCTACGAGCAGTACTTC. Its protein is CASSQRGHPYEQYF.

This clonotype occurred many times. The rearrangement joins TRBV5-8 to TRBJ2-7; TRBD2 matches 9 bases. The CDR3 loop spans 15 amino acids. V lost 1 base and J lost 4; bases outside the gene matches: 6. Germline V CDR1 and CDR2: SGHTS, YDEGEE. The CDR3 reads CASSLPREGLYEQYF. CDR3 coding DNA: TGTGCCAGCAGCTTGCCGCGGGAGGGCCTATACGAGCAGTACTTC.

This clonotype appeared many times. CDR3 in DNA: TGTGCCAGCAGCTCGACTCGCTCCTACGAGCAGTACTTC. As protein: CASSSTRSYEQYF. The chain is built from TRBV7-9 and TRBJ2-7, with unresolved D. The CDR3 length is 13 residues. The germline gives CDR1 SEHNR, CDR2 FQNEAQ (reference sequence). V shed 4 bases and J shed 0 bases, with 7 bases lying between them.

Remarks on this clonotype: This clone may be a read error of a much larger clone one base away. This chain joins TRBV6-5 and TRBJ1-1; TRBD1 is a possible D gene (5 bases). The CDR3 sequence is 14 residues long. Germline assignment: CDR1 MNHEY and CDR2 SVGAGI. CDR3 sequence (DNA): TGTGCCAGCAGTTATCTCAGGGTGAACACTGAAGCTTCCTTT. It encodes CASSYLRVNTEASF.

This chain uses TRBV7-7 with TRBJ2-2, with 11 bases matching TRBD2. Germline V gives CDR1 SSHAT, CDR2 FNYEAQ (reference sequence). This CDR3 comprises 17 residues. Unmatched junction bases numbered 7, after V lost 2 bases and J lost 5 bases. DNA of the CDR3: TGTGCCAGCAGCTTATCGGCTAGCGGGAGGAAAACCGGGGAGCTGTTTTTT. Translating it yields CASSLSASGRKTGELFF.

V and J are TRBV28 and TRBJ2-1; 15 bases are a match to TRBD2. Germline values: CDR1 MDHEN, CDR2 SYDVKM. V shed 7 bases, J shed 10 bases, and the junction held 8 bases outside the gene matches. The CDR3 length is 15 residues. DNA of the CDR3: TGTGCCAGCACCCCGGGACTAGCGGGAGGCCGAGAGCAGTTCTTC. It is translated as CASTPGLAGGREQFF.